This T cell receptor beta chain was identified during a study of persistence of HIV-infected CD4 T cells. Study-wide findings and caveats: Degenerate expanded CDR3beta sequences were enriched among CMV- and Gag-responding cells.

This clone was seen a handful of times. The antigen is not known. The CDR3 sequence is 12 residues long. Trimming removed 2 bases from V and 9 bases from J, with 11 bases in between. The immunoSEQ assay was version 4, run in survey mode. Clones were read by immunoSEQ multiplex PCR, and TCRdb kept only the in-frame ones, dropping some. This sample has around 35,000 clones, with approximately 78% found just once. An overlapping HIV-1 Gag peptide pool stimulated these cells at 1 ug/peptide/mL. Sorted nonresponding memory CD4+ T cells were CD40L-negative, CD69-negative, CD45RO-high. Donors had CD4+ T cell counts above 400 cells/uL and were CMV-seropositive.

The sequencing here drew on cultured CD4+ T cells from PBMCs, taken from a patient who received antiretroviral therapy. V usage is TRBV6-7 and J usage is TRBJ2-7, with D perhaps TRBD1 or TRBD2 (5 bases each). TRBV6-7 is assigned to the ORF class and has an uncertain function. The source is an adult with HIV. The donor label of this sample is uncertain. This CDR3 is CASSYPTGGQYV. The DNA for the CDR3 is TGTGCCAGCAGTTACCCAACAGGAGGGCAGTACGTC.